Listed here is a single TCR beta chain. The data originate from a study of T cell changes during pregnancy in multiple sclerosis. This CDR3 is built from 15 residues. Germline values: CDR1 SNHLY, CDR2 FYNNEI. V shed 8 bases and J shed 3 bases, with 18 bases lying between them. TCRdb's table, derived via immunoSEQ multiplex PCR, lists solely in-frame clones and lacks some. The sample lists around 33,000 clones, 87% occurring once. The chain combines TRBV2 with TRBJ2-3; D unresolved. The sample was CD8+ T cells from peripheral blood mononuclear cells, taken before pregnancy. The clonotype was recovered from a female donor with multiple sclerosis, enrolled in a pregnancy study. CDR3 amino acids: CASSERLGITDTQYF. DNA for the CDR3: TGTGCCAGCTCGGAACGGCTAGGAATTACAGATACGCAGTATTTT.